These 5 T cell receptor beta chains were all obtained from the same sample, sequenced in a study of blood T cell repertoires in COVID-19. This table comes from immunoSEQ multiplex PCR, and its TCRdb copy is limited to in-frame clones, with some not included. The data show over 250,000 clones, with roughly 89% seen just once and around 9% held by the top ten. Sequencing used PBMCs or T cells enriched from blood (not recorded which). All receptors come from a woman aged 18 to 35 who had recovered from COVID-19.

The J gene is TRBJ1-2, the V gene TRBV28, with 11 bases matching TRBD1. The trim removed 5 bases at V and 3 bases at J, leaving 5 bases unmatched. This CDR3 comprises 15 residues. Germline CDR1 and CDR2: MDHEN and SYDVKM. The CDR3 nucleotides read TGTGCCAGCAGTGGGGGACAGGGGGGATACTATGGCTACACCTTC. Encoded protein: CASSGGQGGYYGYTF.

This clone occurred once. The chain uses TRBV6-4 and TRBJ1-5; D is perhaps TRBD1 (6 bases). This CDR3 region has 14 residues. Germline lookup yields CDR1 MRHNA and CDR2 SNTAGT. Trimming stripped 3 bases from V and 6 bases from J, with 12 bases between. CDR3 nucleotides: TGTGCCAGCAGTGATGTCAGGGGTGGTCAGCCCCAGCATTTT. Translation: CASSDVRGGQPQHF.

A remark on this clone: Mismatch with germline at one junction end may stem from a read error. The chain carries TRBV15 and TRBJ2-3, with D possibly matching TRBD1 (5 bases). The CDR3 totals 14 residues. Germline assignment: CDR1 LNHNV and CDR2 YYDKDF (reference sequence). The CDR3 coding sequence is TGTGCCACCAGCAGAGTAGGGGCTTTACGCTCCCCACGATTT. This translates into CATSRVGALRSPRF.

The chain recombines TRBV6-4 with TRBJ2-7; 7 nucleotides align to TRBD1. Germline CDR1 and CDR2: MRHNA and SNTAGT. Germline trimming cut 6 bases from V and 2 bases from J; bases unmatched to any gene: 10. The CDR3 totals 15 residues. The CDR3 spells CASSGQGQLTYEQYF. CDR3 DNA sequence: TGTGCCAGCAGCGGTCAGGGACAGCTAACCTACGAGCAGTACTTC.

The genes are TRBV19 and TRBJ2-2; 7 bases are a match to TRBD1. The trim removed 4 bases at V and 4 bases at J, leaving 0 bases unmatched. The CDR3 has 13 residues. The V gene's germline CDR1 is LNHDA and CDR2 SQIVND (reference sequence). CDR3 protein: CASSNRGTGELFF. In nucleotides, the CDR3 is TGTGCCAGTAGTAACAGGGGCACCGGGGAGCTGTTTTTT.